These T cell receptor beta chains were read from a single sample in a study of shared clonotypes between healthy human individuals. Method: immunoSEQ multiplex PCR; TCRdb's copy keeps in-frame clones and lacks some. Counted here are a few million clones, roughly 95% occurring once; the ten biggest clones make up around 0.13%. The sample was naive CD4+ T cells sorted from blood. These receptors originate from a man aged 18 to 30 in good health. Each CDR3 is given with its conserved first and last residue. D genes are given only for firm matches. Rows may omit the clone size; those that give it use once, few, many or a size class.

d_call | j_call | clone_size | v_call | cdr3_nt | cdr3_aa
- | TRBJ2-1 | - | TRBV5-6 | TGTGCCAGCAGCTTGGGAACGGGTTCGATCTACAATGAGCAGTTCTTC | CASSLGTGSIYNEQFF
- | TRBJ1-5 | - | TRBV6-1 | TGTGCCAGCAGTGAAATGTCCCCTCAGCCCCAGCATTTT | CASSEMSPQPQHF
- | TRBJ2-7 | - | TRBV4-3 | TGCGCCAGCAGCCAAGATCCCAGGGGCCACGAGCAGTACTTC | CASSQDPRGHEQYF
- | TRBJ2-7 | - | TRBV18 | TGTGCCAGCTCACCCTGGACAATGGGGATCTCCTACGAGCAGTACTTC | CASSPWTMGISYEQYF
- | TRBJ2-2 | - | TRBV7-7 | TGTGCTAGCAGCCGAACCGTCACCGGGGAGCTGTTTTTT | CASSRTVTGELFF
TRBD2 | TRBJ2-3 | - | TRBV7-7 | TGTGCTAGCAGCTTAGGACTAGCTGCAGATACGCAGTATTTT | CASSLGLAADTQYF
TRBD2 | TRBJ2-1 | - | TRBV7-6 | TGTGCCAGCAGCTTAGTTCAAGCGGGAGGGCCAAGTGAGCAGTTCTTC | CASSLVQAGGPSEQFF
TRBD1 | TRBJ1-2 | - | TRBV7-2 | TGTGCCAGCAGCCTCACCAGACAGGGATCCAACTATGGCTACACCTTC | CASSLTRQGSNYGYTF
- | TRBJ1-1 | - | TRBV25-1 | TGTGCCAGCAGTGCTACGCAGGGGAACGAAGCTTTCTTT | CASSATQGNEAFF
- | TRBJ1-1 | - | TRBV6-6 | TGTGCCAGCACAAGGGGCGGGAACACTGAAGCTTTCTTT | CASTRGGNTEAFF
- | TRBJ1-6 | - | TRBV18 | TGTGCCAGCTCACCAGCGAGGCGGGGGCCCTATAATTCACCCCTCCACTTT | CASSPARRGPYNSPLHF
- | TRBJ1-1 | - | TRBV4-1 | TGCGCCAGCAGCCAAGCGCAGGGGAACACTGAAGCTTTCTTT | CASSQAQGNTEAFF
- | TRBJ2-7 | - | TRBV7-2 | TGTGCCAGCAGCTTAACCGGGACGGATCCCTACGAGCAGTACTTC | CASSLTGTDPYEQYF
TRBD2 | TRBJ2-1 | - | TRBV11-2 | TGTGCCAGCAGGAAAATAACTAGCGGGGGGCCCAATGAGCAGTTCTTC | CASRKITSGGPNEQFF
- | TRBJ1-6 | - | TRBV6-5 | TGTGCCAGCAGTAAATCCGACGGACCTACTTCACCCCTCCACTTT | CASSKSDGPTSPLHF
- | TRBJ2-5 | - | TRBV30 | TGTGCCTGGAGCCTGACAGTAGGGGAGACCCAGTACTTC | CAWSLTVGETQYF
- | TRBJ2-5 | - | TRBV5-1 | TGCGCCAGCAGCTTTGAAGCAGGAGGGGAGACCCAGTACTTC | CASSFEAGGETQYF
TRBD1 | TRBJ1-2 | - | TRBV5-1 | TGCGCCAGCAGCTTGGCCCCCCAGGGGGCGAGCGGCTACACCTTC | CASSLAPQGASGYTF
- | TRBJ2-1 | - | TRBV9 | TGTGCCAGCAGCGTCGGGACCCACAATGAGCAGTTCTTC | CASSVGTHNEQFF
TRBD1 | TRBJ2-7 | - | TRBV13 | TGTGCCAGCAGCTCATCTTTGAGACAGGGGCAGTACTTC | CASSSSLRQGQYF
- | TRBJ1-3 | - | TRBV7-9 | TGTGCCAGCAGCCCACCGAGGGGGGGAAACACCATATATTTT | CASSPPRGGNTIYF
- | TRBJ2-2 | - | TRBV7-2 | TGTGCCAGCAGCTTAGACAGGGCATCCGGGGAGCTGTTTTTT | CASSLDRASGELFF
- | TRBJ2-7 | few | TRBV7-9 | TGTGCCAGCAGCTTAGGATCCTACGAGCAGTACTTC | CASSLGSYEQYF
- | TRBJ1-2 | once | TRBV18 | TGTGCCAGCTCACCAACAACGGTAAACTATGGCTACACCTTC | CASSPTTVNYGYTF
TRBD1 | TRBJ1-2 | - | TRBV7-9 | TGTGCCAGCAGCTTGGCGGGACAGGGTTTTTCCAACTATGGCTACACCTTC | CASSLAGQGFSNYGYTF
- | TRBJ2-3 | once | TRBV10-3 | TGTGCCATCAGACGACTAGTCACAGATACGCAGTATTTT | CAIRRLVTDTQYF
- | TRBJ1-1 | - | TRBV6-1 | TGTGCCAGCAGTGAAGTGACAGCCCCGAACACTGAAGCTTTCTTT | CASSEVTAPNTEAFF
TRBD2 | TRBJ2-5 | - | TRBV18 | TGTGCCAGCTCAGCCGGGACTAGTGTCGAGACCCAGTACTTC | CASSAGTSVETQYF
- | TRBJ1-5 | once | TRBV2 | TGTGCCAGCACCGAACAGGGTGTGCAGCCCCAGCATTTT | CASTEQGVQPQHF
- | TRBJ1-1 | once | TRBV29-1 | TGCAGCGTTGAAATTTGGGGGGGGAACACTGAAGCTTTCTTT | CSVEIWGGNTEAFF
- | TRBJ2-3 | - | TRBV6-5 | TGTGCCAGCAGCTACAGTACTATGAACACAGATACGCAGTATTTT | CASSYSTMNTDTQYF
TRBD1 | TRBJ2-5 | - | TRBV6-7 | TGTGCCAGCAGTTGGGACAGGGGGCATAAGGAGACCCAGTACTTC | CASSWDRGHKETQYF
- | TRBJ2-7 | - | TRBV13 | TGTGCCAGCAGCTTTAAACAGACCTACGAGCAGTACTTC | CASSFKQTYEQYF
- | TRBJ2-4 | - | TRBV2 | TGTGCCAGCAGTGACCCGGGCGGAGCCAAAAACATTCAGTACTTC | CASSDPGGAKNIQYF
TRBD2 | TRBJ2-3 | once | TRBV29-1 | TGCAGCGTTGATCTTAGCGGGAGGGCAGATACGCAGTATTTT | CSVDLSGRADTQYF
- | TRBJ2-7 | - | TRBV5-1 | TGCGCCAGCAGCCTCAGCTTTGGGGAGCAGTACTTC | CASSLSFGEQYF
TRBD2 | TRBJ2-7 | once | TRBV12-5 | TGTGCTAGTGGTGAACCGGGACTAGCCTACGAGCAGTACTTC | CASGEPGLAYEQYF
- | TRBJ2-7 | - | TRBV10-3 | TGTGCCATCAGTGAGGGCCCGCGCTACGAGCAGTACTTC | CAISEGPRYEQYF
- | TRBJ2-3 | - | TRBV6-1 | TGTGCCAGCAGTGATCGATTCGCTAGCACAGATACGCAGTATTTT | CASSDRFASTDTQYF
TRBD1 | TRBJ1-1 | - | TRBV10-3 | TGTGCCATCAGGGGGACAGAGAACACTGAAGCTTTCTTT | CAIRGTENTEAFF
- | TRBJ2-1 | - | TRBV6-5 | TGTGCCAGCAGTCGGACTGGCTACAATGAGCAGTTCTTC | CASSRTGYNEQFF
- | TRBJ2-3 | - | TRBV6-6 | TGTGCCAGCAGTTTGGGGGGCGCTGGGTCAGATACGCAGTATTTT | CASSLGGAGSDTQYF
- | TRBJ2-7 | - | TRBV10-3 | TGTGCCATCAGTGAGGGAGGCCTCTCCTACGAGCAGTACTTC | CAISEGGLSYEQYF
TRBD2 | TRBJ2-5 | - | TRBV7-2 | TGTGCCAGCAGCAAGACTAGCGGGAGTGGGGAGACCCAGTACTTC | CASSKTSGSGETQYF
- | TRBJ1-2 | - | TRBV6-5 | TGTGCCAGCAGTTGGACCAACTCGTTGCCCCCCTATGGCTACACCTTC | CASSWTNSLPPYGYTF
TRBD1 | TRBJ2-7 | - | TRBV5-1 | TGCGCCACCGCCCAGGAAGGGGGCGGTGGGAACGAGCAGTACTTC | CATAQEGGGGNEQYF
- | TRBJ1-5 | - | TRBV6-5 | TGTGCCAGCAGTTACTCGGGGGGGCCCAATCAGCCCCAGCATTTT | CASSYSGGPNQPQHF
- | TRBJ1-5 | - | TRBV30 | TGTGCCTGGAGTCAGGGTAGTGACCAGCCCCAGCATTTT | CAWSQGSDQPQHF
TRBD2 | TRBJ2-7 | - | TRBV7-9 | TGTGCCAGCACACATCTCACGCCCCGGGGGGGATACGAGCAGTACTTC | CASTHLTPRGGYEQYF
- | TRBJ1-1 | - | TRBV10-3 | TGTGCCATCAGTGAGGAGGGAAAGGGTACTGAAGCTTTCTTT | CAISEEGKGTEAFF
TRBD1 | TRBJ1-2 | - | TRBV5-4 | TGTGCCAGCAGCAACCGACAGGGGGATGGCTACACCTTC | CASSNRQGDGYTF
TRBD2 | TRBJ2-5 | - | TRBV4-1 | TGCGCCAGCAGCCAACTAGCGGGTGAGACCCAGTACTTC | CASSQLAGETQYF
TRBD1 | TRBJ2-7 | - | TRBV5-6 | TGTGCCAGCAGCAGGGACAGGGTACTATACGAGCAGTACTTC | CASSRDRVLYEQYF